This T cell receptor (beta chain) was sequenced in a study of OX40 agonist ivuxolimab in advanced cancers. Study summary: Given to patients was ivuxolimab, an agonistic anti-OX40 (CD134) antibody.

The protocol was immunoSEQ multiplex PCR, while the TCRdb copy is restricted to in-frame clones and leaves out a portion. This sample has approximately 66,000 clones; roughly four fifths occur once, and the top ten carry roughly 3.2%. This CDR3 contains 12 residues. CDR1 is SGHTA, CDR2 FQGNSA, per germline. With respect to this clone: The junction departs from the called germline gene at one end, perhaps through a read error.

The sample in question was CD4+ or CD8+ T cells sorted from blood, obtained in a trial of the OX40 agonist ivuxolimab. This clonotype was obtained from an adult with an advanced solid tumor such as melanoma, head and neck, liver or kidney cancer. The chain is built from TRBV7-2 and TRBJ2-7; D remains ambiguous. The CDR3 spells CASSPTYRVLEW. The CDR3 DNA follows: TGTGCCAGCAGCCCTACATATAGGGTTTTGGAGTGG.